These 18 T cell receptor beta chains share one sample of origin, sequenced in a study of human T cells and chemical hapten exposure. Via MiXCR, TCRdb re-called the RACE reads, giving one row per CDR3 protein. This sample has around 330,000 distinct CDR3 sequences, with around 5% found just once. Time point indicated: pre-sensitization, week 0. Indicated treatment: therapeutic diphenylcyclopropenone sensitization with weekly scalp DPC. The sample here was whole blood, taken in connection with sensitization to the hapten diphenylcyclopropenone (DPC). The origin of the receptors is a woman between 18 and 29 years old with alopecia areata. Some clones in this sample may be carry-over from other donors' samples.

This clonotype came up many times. The CDR3 loop is CASSLARAAYGEQFF. The CDR3 region has the DNA TGTGCCAGCAGCTTAGCGAGGGCCGCCTACGGTGAGCAGTTCTTC. This chain links TRBV11-1 with TRBJ2-1, with D possibly TRBD2 on 5 matching bases. CDR1 SGHAT and CDR2 FQDESV come from the germline V gene (reference sequence). The CDR3 is 15 residues long. Trimming removed 0 bases at V and 9 bases at J, with 15 bases between.

The CDR3 loop is CASSSGMRYGYTF. The CDR3 coding sequence is TGTGCCAGCAGTTCAGGGATGCGGTATGGCTACACCTTC. The chain links TRBV12-3 or TRBV12-4 to TRBJ1-2, with D perhaps TRBD1 (5 bases). Trimming removed 4 bases from V and 5 bases from J, with 11 bases in between. This CDR3 spans 13 amino acids.

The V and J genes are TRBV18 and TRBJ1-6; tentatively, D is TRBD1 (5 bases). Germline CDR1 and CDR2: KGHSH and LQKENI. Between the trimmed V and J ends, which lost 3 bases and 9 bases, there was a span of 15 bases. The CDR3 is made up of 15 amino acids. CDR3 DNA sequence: TGTGCCAGCTCACCGCCGGCCGGGGGGGGTTCACCCCTCCACTTT. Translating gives CASSPPAGGGSPLHF.

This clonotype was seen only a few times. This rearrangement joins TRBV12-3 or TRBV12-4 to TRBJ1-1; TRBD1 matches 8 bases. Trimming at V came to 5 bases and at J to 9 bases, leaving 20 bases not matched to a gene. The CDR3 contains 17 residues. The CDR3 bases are TGTGCCAGCAGTCCCGAAAGAACCGGGACAGGACCGATCAAAGCTTTCTTT. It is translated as CASSPERTGTGPIKAFF.

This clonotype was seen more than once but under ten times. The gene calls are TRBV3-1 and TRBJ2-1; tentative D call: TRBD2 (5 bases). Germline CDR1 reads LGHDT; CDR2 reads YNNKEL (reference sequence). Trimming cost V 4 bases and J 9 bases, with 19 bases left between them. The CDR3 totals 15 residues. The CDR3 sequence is CASSPDSGWGGEQFF. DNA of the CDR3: TGTGCCAGCAGCCCGGACTCTGGATGGGGTGGTGAGCAGTTCTTC.

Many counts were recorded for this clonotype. In DNA form, the CDR3 reads TGTGCCACCAGCGCGCGAAGGGGCTTGGGGACCCAGTACTTC. Its translation is CATSARRGLGTQYF. The chain uses TRBV15 and TRBJ2-5, with a possible D match to TRBD1 (5 bases). The CDR3 extends over 14 amino acids. CDR1 is LNHNV, CDR2 YYDKDF, per germline (reference sequence). V was cut by 5 bases and J by 7 bases, with 17 bases left in between.

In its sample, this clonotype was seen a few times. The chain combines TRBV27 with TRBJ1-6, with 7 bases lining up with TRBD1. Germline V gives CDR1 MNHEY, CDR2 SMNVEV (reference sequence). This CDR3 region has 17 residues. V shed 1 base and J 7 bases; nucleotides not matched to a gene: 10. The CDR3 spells CASSLYPPTGFNSPLHF. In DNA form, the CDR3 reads TGTGCCAGCAGTTTATACCCCCCGACAGGGTTCAATTCACCCCTCCACTTT.

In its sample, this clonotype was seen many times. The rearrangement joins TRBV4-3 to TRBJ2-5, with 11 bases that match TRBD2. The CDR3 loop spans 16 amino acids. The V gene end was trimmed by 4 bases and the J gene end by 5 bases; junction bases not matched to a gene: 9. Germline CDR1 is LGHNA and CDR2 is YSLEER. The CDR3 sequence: CASSRAYSGGAETQYF. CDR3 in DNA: TGCGCCAGCAGCCGGGCGTATAGCGGGGGGGCGGAGACCCAGTACTTC.

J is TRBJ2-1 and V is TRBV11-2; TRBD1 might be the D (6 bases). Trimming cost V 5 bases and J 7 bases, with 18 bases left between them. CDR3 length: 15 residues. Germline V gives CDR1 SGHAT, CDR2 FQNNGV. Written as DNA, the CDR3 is TGTGCCAGCAGCCCCCCGATGGGGGCCAAGAATGAGCAGTTCTTC. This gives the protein CASSPPMGAKNEQFF.

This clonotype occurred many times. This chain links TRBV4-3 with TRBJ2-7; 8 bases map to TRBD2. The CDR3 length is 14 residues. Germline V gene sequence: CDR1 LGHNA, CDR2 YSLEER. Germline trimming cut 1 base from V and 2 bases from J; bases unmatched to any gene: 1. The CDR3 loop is CASSQGSGAYEQYF. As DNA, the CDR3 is TGCGCCAGCAGCCAAGGTAGCGGGGCCTACGAGCAGTACTTC.

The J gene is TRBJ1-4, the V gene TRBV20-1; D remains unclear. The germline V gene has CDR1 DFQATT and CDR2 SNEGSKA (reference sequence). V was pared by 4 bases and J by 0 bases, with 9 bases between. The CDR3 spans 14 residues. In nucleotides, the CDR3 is TGCAGTGCTATAACCGCCGCAACTAATGAAAAACTGTTTTTT. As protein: CSAITAATNEKLFF.

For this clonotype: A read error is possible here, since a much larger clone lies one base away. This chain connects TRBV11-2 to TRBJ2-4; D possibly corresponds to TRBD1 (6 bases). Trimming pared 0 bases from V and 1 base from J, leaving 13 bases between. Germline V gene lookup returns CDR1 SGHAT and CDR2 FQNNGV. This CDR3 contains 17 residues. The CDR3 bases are TGTGCCAGCAGCTTAGAATCCAGGCAGGGGGCCAAAAACATTCAGTACTTC. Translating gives CASSLESRQGAKNIQYF.

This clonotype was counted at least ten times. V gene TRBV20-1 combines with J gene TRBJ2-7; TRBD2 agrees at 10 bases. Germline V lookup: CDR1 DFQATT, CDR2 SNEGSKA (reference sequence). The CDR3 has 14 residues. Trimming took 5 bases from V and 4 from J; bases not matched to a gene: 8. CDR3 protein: CSAQRPGLAYEQYF. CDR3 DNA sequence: TGCAGTGCTCAGAGACCGGGACTAGCGTACGAGCAGTACTTC.

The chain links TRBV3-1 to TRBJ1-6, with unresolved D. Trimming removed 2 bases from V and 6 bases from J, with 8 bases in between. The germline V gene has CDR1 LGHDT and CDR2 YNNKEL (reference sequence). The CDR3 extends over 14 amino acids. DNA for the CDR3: TGTGCCAGCAGCCAACTTCTTTTTAATTCACCCCTCCACTTT. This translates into CASSQLLFNSPLHF.

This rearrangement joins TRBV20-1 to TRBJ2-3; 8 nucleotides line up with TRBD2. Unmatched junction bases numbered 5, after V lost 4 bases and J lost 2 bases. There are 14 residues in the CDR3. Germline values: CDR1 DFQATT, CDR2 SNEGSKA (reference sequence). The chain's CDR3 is CSAIRGGTTDTQYF. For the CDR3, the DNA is TGCAGTGCTATTCGGGGGGGTACCACAGATACGCAGTATTTT.

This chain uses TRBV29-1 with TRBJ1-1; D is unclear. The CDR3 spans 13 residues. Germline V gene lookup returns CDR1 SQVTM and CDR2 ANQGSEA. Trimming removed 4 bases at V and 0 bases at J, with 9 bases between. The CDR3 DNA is TGCAGCGTTGTGGGCAGCATGAACACTGAAGCTTTCTTT. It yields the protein CSVVGSMNTEAFF.

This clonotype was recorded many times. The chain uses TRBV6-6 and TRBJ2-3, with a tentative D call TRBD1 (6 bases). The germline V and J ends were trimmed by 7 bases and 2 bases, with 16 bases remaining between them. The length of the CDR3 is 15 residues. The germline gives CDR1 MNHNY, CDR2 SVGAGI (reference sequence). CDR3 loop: CASTPAGESTDTQYF. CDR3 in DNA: TGTGCCAGCACCCCGGCAGGGGAGTCCACAGATACGCAGTATTTT.

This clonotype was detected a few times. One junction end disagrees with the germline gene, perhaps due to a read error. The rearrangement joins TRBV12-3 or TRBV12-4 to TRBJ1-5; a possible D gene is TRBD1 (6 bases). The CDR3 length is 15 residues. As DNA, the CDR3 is TGTGCCAGCAGCTTAGGGGGAACTCGGAAGGAGCCCCAGCATTTT. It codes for CASSLGGTRKEPQHF.